The 3 T cell receptor beta chains below were found in one sample sequenced in a study of cytomegalovirus exposure and HLA in healthy donors. Both 60 Vbeta primers and 13 Jbeta primers went into the PCR. Clones were read by immunoSEQ multiplex PCR, and TCRdb kept only the in-frame ones, dropping some. The sample contains roughly 100,000 clones, roughly 80% of which appear only once. Input material: PBMCs. Receptors originate from a man aged 35 to 55 in good health and CMV-seronegative.

With respect to this clone: A read error is likely here: a far larger clone is one base away. V and J are TRBV4-1 and TRBJ1-5; tentative D call: TRBD1 (5 bases). Trimming removed 1 base from V and 5 bases from J, with 15 bases in between. This CDR3 has 16 residues. Germline V gene sequence: CDR1 MGHRA, CDR2 YSYEKL. The CDR3, as DNA: TGCGCCAGCAGCCAAGTTCCCAGGGAACGGGATCAGCCCCAGCATTTT. Its translation is CASSQVPRERDQPQHF.

The gene calls are TRBV6-5 and TRBJ1-4, with 7 bases that match TRBD1. Germline V gene data show CDR1 as MNHEY and CDR2 as SVGAGI. The CDR3 runs 14 residues. CDR3 residues: CAMGQLATNEKLFF. CDR3 DNA sequence: TGTGCGATGGGACAGCTTGCAACTAATGAAAAACTGTTTTTT.

This clone was detected a few times. The chain combines TRBV6-6 with TRBJ1-1, with 12 bases aligning to TRBD1. Germline V gene data show CDR1 as MNHNY and CDR2 as SVGAGI (reference sequence). The CDR3 is 15 amino acids. V gave up 6 bases and J gave up 4 bases; unmatched junction bases: 6. CDR3 coding DNA: TGTGCCAGCAGCGGGACAGGGGGCGCTGGCACTGAAGCTTTCTTT. Translated, it gives CASSGTGGAGTEAFF.